This T cell receptor (beta chain) stems from a study of PD-1 blockade in classical Hodgkin lymphoma. This table comes from immunoSEQ multiplex PCR, and its TCRdb copy is limited to in-frame clones, with some not included. Here the sample spans 110,000 or so clones, 80% to 90% being singletons. All the patients suffered relapse after autologous stem cell transplantation, and brentuximab vedotin exposure differed. Points from the study as a whole: Some patients began nivolumab under 1 year after ASCT. These patients were excluded from later analyses. Healthy donors reportedly exceeded newly diagnosed patients in baseline TCR diversity. Still unresolved is the cause of the repertoire differences, which may be disease activity or prior therapy.

Germline trimming cut 0 bases from V and 2 bases from J; bases unmatched to any gene: 16. This CDR3 comprises 20 residues. Germline CDR1 reads GTSNPN; CDR2 reads SVGIG (reference sequence). Notes on this clone: The antigen is unknown.

This sequence originates from a human donor with classical Hodgkin lymphoma. The sample was peripheral blood mononuclear cells (PBMCs), taken before the second cycle of nivolumab. The gene calls are TRBV30 and TRBJ2-2, with TRBD2 matching over 9 bases. CDR3 sequence: CAWSVEGYFSGSLNTGELFF. In DNA form, the CDR3 reads TGTGCCTGGAGTGTAGAGGGGTACTTTAGCGGGAGCCTAAACACCGGGGAGCTGTTTTTT.